This T cell receptor beta chain comes out of a study of blood T cell repertoires in COVID-19. About the research overall: Specimens from acute and convalescent COVID-19 originated in the United States, Italy and Spain.

Sequencing was performed with immunoSEQ multiplex PCR; in TCRdb, only in-frame clones are kept and a portion is missing. The data contain around 450,000 clones, around 90% of them singletons. Germline CDR1 reads MNHEY; CDR2 reads SMNVEV (reference sequence). CDR3 length: 13 residues. The participants were between 18 and 89 years old and came from some 25 US areas. Donors of Cohort 3 who recovered were those that had two negative PCRs, clearance, or symptom resolution. As for this clone: At one end the junction does not follow the germline gene, possibly because of a read error.

The TCR sequence derives from a woman aged 18-29 years who had recovered from COVID-19. The sequenced material came from PBMCs or T cells enriched from blood (not recorded which). The rearrangement links TRBV27 to TRBJ2-7; TRBD1 agrees at 9 bases. The CDR3 reads CASSLGTGSPQIF. The CDR3 bases are TGTGCCAGCAGTTTGGGGACAGGGAGCCCCCAAATCTTC.